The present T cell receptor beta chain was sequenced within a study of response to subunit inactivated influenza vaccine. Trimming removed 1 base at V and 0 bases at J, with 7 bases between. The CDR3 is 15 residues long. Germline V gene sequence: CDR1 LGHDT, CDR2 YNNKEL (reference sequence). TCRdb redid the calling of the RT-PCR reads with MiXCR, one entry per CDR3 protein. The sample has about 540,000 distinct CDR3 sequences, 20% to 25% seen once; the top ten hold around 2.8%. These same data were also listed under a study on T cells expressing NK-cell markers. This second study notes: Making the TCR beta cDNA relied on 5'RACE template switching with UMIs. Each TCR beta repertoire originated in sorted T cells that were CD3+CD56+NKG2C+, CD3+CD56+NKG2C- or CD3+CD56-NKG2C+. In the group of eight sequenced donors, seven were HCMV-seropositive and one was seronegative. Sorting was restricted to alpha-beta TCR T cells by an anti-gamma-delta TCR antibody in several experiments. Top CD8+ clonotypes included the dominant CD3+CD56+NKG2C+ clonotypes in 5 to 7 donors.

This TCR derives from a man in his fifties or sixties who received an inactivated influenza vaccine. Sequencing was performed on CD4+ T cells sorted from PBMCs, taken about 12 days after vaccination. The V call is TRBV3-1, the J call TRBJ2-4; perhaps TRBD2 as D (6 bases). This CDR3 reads CASSQVEGAKNIQYF. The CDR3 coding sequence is TGTGCCAGCAGCCAAGTGGAGGGAGCCAAAAACATTCAGTACTTC.